Shown below are 26 T cell receptor beta chains from a single sample sequenced in a study of T cell responses to AZD1222 COVID-19 vaccine. Assay: immunoSEQ multiplex PCR; the TCRdb copy retains only in-frame clones and omits some. This repertoire shows roughly 110,000 clones, roughly nine tenths found once; its top ten account for 6.6%. The starting material was peripheral blood, obtained on day 0 of AZD1222 vaccination. Every receptor here comes from an adult in good health.

This clone showed up just a few times. The chain employs TRBV6-5 and TRBJ1-1; D is possibly TRBD1 (5 bases). Trimming took 0 bases from V and 0 from J, leaving 11 bases between them. Germline V gene lookup returns CDR1 MNHEY and CDR2 SVGAGI. CDR3 length: 16 residues. This CDR3 is CASSYSRGSVNTEAFF. The CDR3 nucleotides read TGTGCCAGCAGTTACTCGAGGGGCTCGGTGAACACTGAAGCTTTCTTT.

V and J are TRBV18 and TRBJ1-2; D is unclear. V was cut by 2 bases and J by 4 bases, with 11 bases left in between. This CDR3 has 14 amino acids. Germline assignment: CDR1 KGHSH and CDR2 LQKENI. The CDR3 loop is CASSPNSSIYGYTF. In DNA form, the CDR3 reads TGTGCCAGCTCACCAAATTCCAGCATCTATGGCTACACCTTC.

This chain links TRBV27 with TRBJ2-4, with D uncertain. Trimming cost V 2 bases and J 0 bases, with 17 bases left between them. Germline V CDR1 and CDR2: MNHEY, SMNVEV (reference sequence). The length of the CDR3 is 18 residues. As DNA, the CDR3 is TGTGCCAGCAGTTTAAAGTGGCAGCTAGACCTAGCCAAAAACATTCAGTACTTC. Protein: CASSLKWQLDLAKNIQYF.

The gene calls are TRBV7-8 and TRBJ1-2, with TRBD1 identical over 7 bases. V lost 4 bases, J lost 2 bases, and 7 bases stayed unmatched. CDR1 is SGHVS and CDR2 is FQNEAQ in the germline V gene. CDR3 length: 15 amino acids. DNA for the CDR3: TGTGCCAGCAGCTCCCAATGGACAGGAAACTATGGCTACACCTTC. Translating it yields CASSSQWTGNYGYTF.

This sequence joins TRBV28 and TRBJ2-1; 7 bases map to TRBD1. Germline values: CDR1 MDHEN, CDR2 SYDVKM. This CDR3 has 14 residues. V shed 4 bases and J 6 bases; nucleotides not matched to a gene: 6. CDR3 in DNA: TGTGCCAGCAGTTCGTCCTCAGGGGGCAATGAGCAGTTCTTC. As protein: CASSSSSGGNEQFF.

The chain carries TRBV14 and TRBJ2-1; maybe TRBD2 (6 bases). Germline CDR1 reads SGHDN; CDR2 reads FVKESK. Trimming took off 1 base at V and 4 bases at J, with 14 bases between the two ends. The CDR3 totals 16 residues. The DNA for the CDR3 is TGTGCCAGCAGCCAAGCTCTCGGGACTCCGTACAATGAGCAGTTCTTC. Amino acid sequence: CASSQALGTPYNEQFF. The full variable domain, its missing parts supplied by reference TRBV14 and TRBJ2-1, is EAGVTQFPSHSVIEKGQTVTLRCDPISGHDNLYWYRRVMGKEIKFLLHFVKESKQDESGMPNNRFLAERTGGTYSTLKVQPAELEDSGVYFCASSQALGTPYNEQFFGPGTRLTVL.

The V call is TRBV7-6, the J call TRBJ2-5; D is possibly TRBD1 or TRBD2 (6 bases each). The germline V and J ends were trimmed by 3 bases and 5 bases, with 19 bases remaining between them. This CDR3 comprises 16 residues. Germline assignment: CDR1 SGHVS and CDR2 FNYEAQ. The CDR3, as DNA: TGTGCCAGCAGCTTGCGGTCGGGGGCTAGCGTGGAGACCCAGTACTTC. Its protein product is CASSLRSGASVETQYF.

The gene calls are TRBV7-2 and TRBJ2-1; no clear D. Trimming removed 3 bases at V and 10 bases at J, with 7 bases between. CDR1 is SGHTA, CDR2 FQGNSA, per germline. CDR3 size: 11 residues. This chain's CDR3 is CASSLTPEQFF. The CDR3 DNA reads TGTGCCAGCAGCTTGACCCCCGAGCAGTTCTTC.

CDR3 sequence: CASSYKRNTGELFF. In nucleotides, the CDR3 is TGTGCCAGCAGCTATAAGCGCAACACCGGGGAGCTGTTTTTT. The chain employs TRBV7-2 and TRBJ2-2; unclear D gene. Trimming stripped 4 bases from V and 2 bases from J, with 8 bases between. CDR3 length: 14 amino acids. The germline gives CDR1 SGHTA, CDR2 FQGNSA.

The V gene is TRBV19, the J gene TRBJ1-1; unclear D gene. Germline values: CDR1 LNHDA, CDR2 SQIVND (reference sequence). The length of the CDR3 is 12 residues. The V end was cut by 2 bases, the J end by 1 base, with 2 bases between. The CDR3 DNA is TGTGCCAGTAGTATACGGAACACTGAAGCTTTCTTT. This encodes CASSIRNTEAFF.

The rearrangement uses TRBV18 and TRBJ2-1; 9 nucleotides agree with TRBD1. The CDR3 length is 15 residues. Germline V gene sequence: CDR1 KGHSH, CDR2 LQKENI. With 6 bases clipped from V and 0 bases from J, the junction kept 3 bases outside the gene matches. The CDR3 region is CASSGTGSSYNEQFF. CDR3 DNA: TGTGCCAGCTCCGGGACAGGGAGCTCCTACAATGAGCAGTTCTTC.

The rearrangement joins TRBV5-1 to TRBJ2-1; 8 bases match TRBD1. Germline CDR1 SGHRS, CDR2 YFSETQ. This CDR3 comprises 17 residues. V trimming: 3 bases; J trimming: 2 bases; junction bases outside the gene matches: 10. The DNA of the CDR3 is TGCGCCAGCAGCTCCGACAACAGGGGGGTGCCCTACAATGAGCAGTTCTTC. This sequence encodes CASSSDNRGVPYNEQFF.

This clone was seen a single time. V is TRBV19 and J is TRBJ2-1; D unresolved. This CDR3 contains 15 residues. Trimming took off 5 bases at V and 0 bases at J, with 11 bases between the two ends. Germline CDR1 and CDR2: LNHDA and SQIVND (reference sequence). The CDR3, as DNA: TGTGCCAGTAGTCCGTCATCGAGCTCCTACAATGAGCAGTTCTTC. This translates into CASSPSSSSYNEQFF.

The J gene is TRBJ1-4, the V gene TRBV28; D is unclear. V was trimmed by 3 bases and J by 4 bases, leaving 9 bases between them. The germline V gene encodes CDR1 MDHEN and CDR2 SYDVKM. The CDR3 is made up of 14 amino acids. The CDR3 DNA reads TGTGCCAGCAGTTTCGGTCGGATTAATGAAAAACTGTTTTTT. Its protein product is CASSFGRINEKLFF. The full variable domain, completed using reference TRBV28 and TRBJ1-4, is DVKVTQSSRYLVKRTGEKVFLECVQDMDHENMFWYRQDPGLGLRLIYFSYDVKMKEKGDIPEGYSVSREKKERFSLILESASTNQTSMYLCASSFGRINEKLFFGSGTQLSVL.

This clone was detected a few times. The J gene is TRBJ2-3, the V gene TRBV19; 10 nucleotides agree with TRBD1. The CDR3 has 15 residues. Germline V gene sequence: CDR1 LNHDA, CDR2 SQIVND (reference sequence). With 7 bases clipped from V and 2 bases from J, the junction kept 6 bases outside the gene matches. CDR3 bases: TGTGCCAGTAACGACAGGGGGCGGAACACAGATACGCAGTATTTT. Encoded protein: CASNDRGRNTDTQYF.

This clone was counted at least ten times. This sequence joins TRBV6-5 and TRBJ2-3; either TRBD1 or TRBD2 may fit D (6 bases each). This CDR3 spans 13 amino acids. V was cut by 2 bases and J by 6 bases, with 9 bases left in between. Per the germline V gene, CDR1 is MNHEY and CDR2 is SVGAGI. The CDR3 reads CASSYQGRDTQYF. CDR3 coding DNA: TGTGCCAGCAGTTACCAGGGGAGGGATACGCAGTATTTT.

The chain couples TRBV5-1 to TRBJ2-2; the match to TRBD1 covers 7 bases. There are 14 residues in the CDR3. Losses at the gene ends were 2 bases for V and 6 bases for J; bases not matched to a gene: 4. Looked up from germline, CDR1 is SGHRS and CDR2 is YFSETQ. CDR3 DNA sequence: TGCGCCAGCAGCTTTAAGGGGGCTGCCGGGGAGCTGTTTTTT. Residues: CASSFKGAAGELFF.

The chain has TRBV9 and TRBJ1-5, with a weak D call TRBD1 (5 bases). Germline-derived CDR1 and CDR2 are SGDLS and YYNGEE. With 0 bases removed from V and 3 bases from J, the gap between germline ends came to 7 bases. The CDR3 has 14 residues. The CDR3 sequence: CASSVGTNNQPQHF. The CDR3 nucleotides read TGTGCCAGCAGCGTAGGGACAAACAATCAGCCCCAGCATTTT. Together with reference TRBV9 and TRBJ1-5, the CDR3 gives the full variable domain: DSGVTQTPKHLITATGQRVTLRCSPRSGDLSVYWYQQSLDQGLQFLIQYYNGEERAKGNILERFSAQQFPDLHSELNLSSLELGDSALYFCASSVGTNNQPQHFGDGTRLSIL.

V usage is TRBV10-3 and J usage is TRBJ1-5; no definite D call. The germline gives CDR1 ENHRY, CDR2 SYGVKD. This CDR3 region has 12 residues. Trimming shortened V by 2 bases and J by 4 bases, and 3 bases separated the two germline ends. This chain's CDR3 is CAISEDNQPQHF. In DNA form, the CDR3 reads TGTGCCATCAGTGAGGATAATCAGCCCCAGCATTTT.

V is TRBV7-8 and J is TRBJ2-3; D uncertain. CDR3 size: 11 residues. Trimming took 5 bases from V and 5 from J, leaving 5 bases between them. CDR1 SGHVS and CDR2 FQNEAQ come from the germline V gene. CDR3 region: CASSPLDTQYF. For the CDR3, the DNA is TGTGCCAGCAGCCCCCTAGATACGCAGTATTTT.

The V gene is TRBV6-1, the J gene TRBJ2-1; weak D call: TRBD2 (5 bases). Per germline, CDR1 MNHNS and CDR2 SASEGT. Deletions cut 4 bases from V and 0 bases from J, with 19 bases between. This CDR3 is 18 amino acids long. CDR3: CASSGRYMGSGSYNEQFF. CDR3 DNA sequence: TGTGCCAGCAGTGGCAGGTATATGGGGAGTGGCTCCTACAATGAGCAGTTCTTC.

The chain couples TRBV29-1 to TRBJ2-1; a possible D gene is TRBD1 (5 bases). The CDR3 is 14 residues long. Per germline, CDR1 SQVTM and CDR2 ANQGSEA. V shed 7 bases and J shed 0 bases, with 13 bases lying between them. This chain's CDR3 is CSESEQASYNEQFF. In nucleotides, the CDR3 is TGCAGCGAAAGTGAACAGGCCTCCTACAATGAGCAGTTCTTC.

This chain links TRBV19 with TRBJ2-5, with D unclear. Trimming left V 8 bases short and J 0 bases short, with 10 bases between. Per germline, CDR1 LNHDA and CDR2 SQIVND (reference sequence). The CDR3 totals 13 residues. CDR3 sequence reads: CASSGPDQETQYF. In DNA form, the CDR3 reads TGTGCCAGTTCTGGGCCAGACCAAGAGACCCAGTACTTC.

The J gene is TRBJ2-7, the V gene TRBV10-2, with 16 nucleotides matching TRBD2. The CDR3 covers 17 residues. Trimming at V came to 6 bases and at J to 6 bases, leaving 11 bases not matched to a gene. Per the germline V gene, CDR1 is WSHSY and CDR2 is SAAADI. CDR3 in amino acids: CASRAGTSGRGRREQYF. In nucleotides, the CDR3 is TGCGCCAGCAGGGCCGGGACTAGCGGGAGGGGTAGACGCGAGCAGTACTTC.

The chain employs TRBV6-6 and TRBJ1-2; no definite D call. V was shortened by 8 bases and J by 4 bases, with 14 bases between the two germline ends. The CDR3 contains 13 residues. CDR1 is MNHNY and CDR2 is SVGAGI in the germline V gene (reference sequence). CDR3 region: CASLSGRTYGYTF. In DNA, the CDR3 is TGTGCCAGCCTGAGTGGCCGGACCTATGGCTACACCTTC.

The chain carries TRBV9 and TRBJ2-3, with unresolved D. Between the trimmed V and J ends, which lost 4 bases and 0 bases, there was a span of 15 bases. CDR3 length: 16 amino acids. The germline V gene encodes CDR1 SGDLS and CDR2 YYNGEE. CDR3 region: CASSSPGPASTDTQYF. The CDR3, as DNA: TGTGCCAGCAGCAGTCCCGGACCCGCCAGCACAGATACGCAGTATTTT.